This record looks at one T cell receptor beta chain sequence and its context. What it binds is unknown. The primer mix had 60 Vbeta and 13 Jbeta primers. Generated by immunoSEQ multiplex PCR, the TCRdb table keeps only in-frame clones and is missing some. The sample lists about 180,000 clones, about 68% occurring once. V shed 0 bases and J shed 2 bases, with 7 bases lying between them. This CDR3 comprises 14 residues. The V gene's germline CDR1 is KGHSH and CDR2 LQKENI. This entry is derived from a study of cytomegalovirus exposure and HLA in healthy donors. Looking at the study overall: The study's early data release held 75 million to 95 million unique TCRs from HLA-typed donors. General observations from the study: Previously analyzed data showed that most TCR beta V segments were productive at a frequency of about 90% or about 30%. More clonal expansion characterized HLA-associated TCR beta chains than equally common others in a later analysis. Later on, analysis showed that most CMV-associated TCR beta chains appeared to be HLA-restricted.

This sequence originates from a female donor in good health and CMV-seronegative. The sequencing input was PBMCs. The chain couples TRBV18 to TRBJ1-2; D gene unclear. The CDR3 loop reads CASSPPVENYGYTF. As DNA, the CDR3 is TGTGCCAGCTCACCACCGGTAGAGAACTATGGCTACACCTTC.